The 4 T cell receptor beta chains given below trace back to one sample, sequenced in a study of shared clonotypes between healthy human individuals. Produced via immunoSEQ multiplex PCR; TCRdb's table is partial and in-frame only. The profile shows about 2.1 million clones, around 93% of them singletons. CD8 cells classed as naive were CD45RO-negative and positively selected for CCR7, excluding terminally differentiated effector memory CD45RA+ cells. Sample: naive CD8+ T cells from PBMCs. Source of these receptors: a man between 18 and 29 years old in good health. Some clones in this sample may be carry-over from other donors' samples.

The chain is built from TRBV5-1 and TRBJ1-1; D gene unclear. The V and J ends lost 0 bases and 0 bases respectively, with 9 bases between them. Germline V gene sequence: CDR1 SGHRS, CDR2 YFSETQ. The CDR3 consists of 15 residues. The CDR3 protein is CASSLEYRMNTEAFF. CDR3 nucleotide sequence: TGCGCCAGCAGCTTGGAGTACAGAATGAACACTGAAGCTTTCTTT.

V and J are TRBV4-2 and TRBJ2-3; 13 nucleotides line up with TRBD2. The CDR3 sequence is 18 residues long. The V gene's germline CDR1 is LGHNA and CDR2 YNFKEQ. With V trimmed by 0 bases and J by 4 bases, 7 bases remained unmatched. CDR3 sequence reads: CASSQDPGLAGESDTQYF. The CDR3 DNA follows: TGTGCCAGCAGCCAAGATCCCGGACTAGCGGGAGAATCAGATACGCAGTATTTT.

The chain recombines TRBV7-9 with TRBJ1-4; D is unresolved. In germline, CDR1 is SEHNR, CDR2 FQNEAQ (reference sequence). This CDR3 comprises 14 residues. V lost 5 bases and J 2 bases, leaving 9 bases between the germline ends. CDR3 region: CASSPGATNEKLFF. DNA for the CDR3: TGTGCCAGCAGCCCGGGAGCGACTAATGAAAAACTGTTTTTT.

The rearrangement links TRBV7-8 to TRBJ2-3; 9 positions match TRBD2. The V segment lost 1 base and the J segment 0 bases; nucleotides outside the gene matches: 14. The CDR3 is 20 residues long. CDR1 is SGHVS and CDR2 is FQNEAQ in the germline V gene. The CDR3 sequence: CASSLVLGVAGAGSTDTQYF. The CDR3 DNA follows: TGTGCCAGCAGCTTAGTGCTCGGGGTAGCGGGAGCTGGGAGCACAGATACGCAGTATTTT.